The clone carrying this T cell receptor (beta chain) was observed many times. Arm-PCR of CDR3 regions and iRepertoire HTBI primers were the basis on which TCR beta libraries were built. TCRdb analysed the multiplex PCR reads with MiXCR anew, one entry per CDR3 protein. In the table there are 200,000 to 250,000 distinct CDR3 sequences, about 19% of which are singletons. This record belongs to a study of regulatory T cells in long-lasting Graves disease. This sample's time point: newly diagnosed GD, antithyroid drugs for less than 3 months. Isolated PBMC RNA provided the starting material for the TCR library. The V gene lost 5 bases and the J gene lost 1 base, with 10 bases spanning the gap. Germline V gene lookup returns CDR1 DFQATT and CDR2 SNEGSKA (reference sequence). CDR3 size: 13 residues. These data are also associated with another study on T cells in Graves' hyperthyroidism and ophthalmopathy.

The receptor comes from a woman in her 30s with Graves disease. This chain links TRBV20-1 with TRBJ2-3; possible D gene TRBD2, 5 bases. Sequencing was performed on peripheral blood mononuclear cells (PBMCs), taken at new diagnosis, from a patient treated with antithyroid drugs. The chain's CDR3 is CSAAGLGTDTQYF. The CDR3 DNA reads TGCAGTGCTGCCGGACTTGGCACAGATACGCAGTATTTT.